This T cell receptor beta chain was obtained from a study of shared clonotypes between healthy human individuals. Sequencing used immunoSEQ multiplex PCR; TCRdb keeps in-frame clones, though not all of them. The sample has 450,000 to 500,000 clones, around 73% seen once. Notes on this clone: The target antigen is unknown.

Regarding the study as a whole: Sequencing depth was a factor that was expected to affect clonotype sharing among donors.

Material: PBMCs. The source is a woman between 40 and 50 years old in good health. Some clones in this sample may be carry-over from other donors' samples.

The CDR3: CASSLDGRGEQYF. The CDR3 region has the DNA TGTGCCAGCAGCTTAGACGGGAGAGGGGAGCAGTACTTC. The chain uses TRBV7-8 and TRBJ2-7; a weak D match, TRBD2 (6 bases). This CDR3 is built from 13 residues. V was cut by 1 base and J by 7 bases, with 11 bases left in between. The germline CDR1 and CDR2 sequences are SGHVS and FQNEAQ.